The 25 T cell receptor beta chains reported below all come from one sample, sequenced in a study of cytomegalovirus exposure and HLA in healthy donors. TCRdb's copy holds only in-frame clones and misses some; the assay was immunoSEQ multiplex PCR. The profile shows some 140,000 clones, 86% of them singletons. Sequences were obtained from PBMCs. These receptors were collected from a human donor in good health.

V and J are TRBV7-2 and TRBJ2-7; D call uncertain. Germline V CDR1 and CDR2: SGHTA, FQGNSA. V dropped 6 bases and J dropped 5 bases, with 17 bases sitting between them. The CDR3 runs to 14 residues. Written as DNA, the CDR3 is TGTGCCAGCAGACTCCGGGTTACTATCGACGAGCAGTACTTC. Translated: CASRLRVTIDEQYF.

The CDR3 bases are TGTGCCAGCAGGATTAAATGGGACAGGGGTTACGAGCAGTACTTC. Protein product: CASRIKWDRGYEQYF. The chain combines TRBV27 with TRBJ2-7; 10 nucleotides match TRBD1. In germline, CDR1 is MNHEY, CDR2 SMNVEV (reference sequence). V lost 6 bases and J lost 4; bases outside the gene matches: 9. CDR3 length: 15 amino acids.

This chain connects TRBV5-1 to TRBJ2-6, with TRBD2 matching over 8 bases. There are 22 residues in the CDR3. Germline CDR1 and CDR2: SGHRS and YFSETQ. V gave up 0 bases and J gave up 0 bases; unmatched junction bases: 17. CDR3 DNA sequence: TGCGCCAGCAGCTTGGCCTTCTTGGCTAGCGGGCGTACCAGCTCTGGGGCCAACGTCCTGACTTTC. It is translated as CASSLAFLASGRTSSGANVLTF.

The rearrangement links TRBV11-2 to TRBJ1-6, with TRBD1 matching 9 bases. The CDR3 sequence is 16 residues long. CDR1 SGHAT and CDR2 FQNNGV come from the germline V gene. V was pared by 5 bases and J by 2 bases, with 4 bases of the junction left unmatched. The DNA for the CDR3 is TGTGCCAGCAGCGTGACAGGGGGTGCCTATAATTCACCCCTCCACTTT. Residues: CASSVTGGAYNSPLHF.

The chain uses TRBV28 and TRBJ1-2; TRBD1 matches at 10 bases. This CDR3 is 14 amino acids long. J gave up 2 bases and V 7 bases, and 4 bases lay outside the gene matches. Per the germline V gene, CDR1 is MDHEN and CDR2 is SYDVKM. The CDR3 reads CASTRQGANYGYTF. Here the CDR3 DNA reads TGTGCCAGCACCCGACAGGGGGCGAACTATGGCTACACCTTC.

The gene calls are TRBV21-1 and TRBJ2-7; TRBD2, the table's D call, was not compared with the DNA. TRBV21-1 is described as a pseudogene. The CDR3 totals 13 residues. The CDR3 here is CASSPDCYYEQYF. The CDR3 region has the DNA TGTGCCAGCAGTCCTGACTGTTACTACGAGCAGTACTTC.

V and J are TRBV25-1 and TRBJ1-1, with no clear D. The CDR3 contains 13 residues. The germline CDR1 and CDR2 sequences are MGHDK and SYGVNS. V was pared by 6 bases and J by 0 bases, with 8 bases between. The CDR3 sequence is CASSRNMNTEAFF. The CDR3 DNA reads as TGTGCCAGCAGCAGGAATATGAACACTGAAGCTTTCTTT.

This clone was detected only once. This chain connects TRBV9 to TRBJ1-1; D not resolved. This CDR3 has 16 amino acids. Trimming took off 0 bases at V and 0 bases at J, with 12 bases between the two ends. CDR1 and CDR2 (germline): SGDLS, YYNGEE. CDR3: CASSVAREQLNTEAFF. Written as DNA, the CDR3 is TGTGCCAGCAGCGTAGCGAGGGAACAGTTGAACACTGAAGCTTTCTTT.

The chain links TRBV7-9 to TRBJ2-7; a possible D gene is TRBD1 (5 bases). The CDR3 loop spans 13 amino acids. Germline V lookup: CDR1 SEHNR, CDR2 FQNEAQ (reference sequence). V was trimmed by 11 bases and J by 2 bases, leaving 16 bases between them. DNA for the CDR3: TGTGCCGGGGAAACCACAGGAACCTACGAGCAGTACTTC. Translating it yields CAGETTGTYEQYF.

The genes are TRBV7-6 and TRBJ1-1; tentative D call: TRBD1 (6 bases). The V end lost 7 bases, the J end lost 7 bases, and 16 bases lay between the germline ends. The CDR3 consists of 13 residues. Looked up from germline, CDR1 is SGHVS and CDR2 is FNYEAQ. CDR3 region: CASTGGAKGEAFF. CDR3 nucleotide sequence: TGTGCCAGCACTGGGGGGGCAAAGGGTGAAGCTTTCTTT.

The chain recombines TRBV4-2 with TRBJ1-4; 7 bases are shared with TRBD1. V dropped 1 base and J dropped 7; count of bases not matched to a gene: 9. The CDR3 length is 16 residues. The germline V gene has CDR1 LGHNA and CDR2 YNFKEQ. The CDR3 nucleotides are TGTGCCAGCAGCCAAGGACAGGGCCCCCGGGGTGAAAAACTGTTTTTT. The encoded protein is CASSQGQGPRGEKLFF.

This chain connects TRBV27 to TRBJ1-6; no clear D gene. CDR1 and CDR2 (germline): MNHEY, SMNVEV (reference sequence). Deletions cut 5 bases from V and 8 bases from J, with 7 bases between. This CDR3 region has 12 residues. The CDR3 coding sequence is TGTGCCAGCAGTACCGGTGATTCACCCCTCCACTTT. This codes for CASSTGDSPLHF.

The CDR3 reads CASSLSEGQPQHF. The CDR3 DNA follows: TGCGCCAGCAGCTTAAGTGAGGGCCAGCCCCAGCATTTT. The V gene is TRBV5-1, the J gene TRBJ1-5; D unresolved. From germline, CDR1 is SGHRS and CDR2 YFSETQ. The ends were cut back, 2 bases at V and 7 bases at J, with 10 bases in the middle. There are 13 residues in the CDR3.

This clone showed up just once. The rearrangement joins TRBV5-6 to TRBJ2-1, with a possible D match to TRBD2 (7 bases). V lost 3 bases and J 3 bases, leaving 19 bases between the germline ends. The CDR3 has 17 amino acids. Germline values: CDR1 SGHDT, CDR2 YYEEEE. This CDR3 is CASSWDNGGGFYNEQFF. The CDR3 DNA reads as TGTGCCAGCAGCTGGGACAACGGCGGGGGCTTCTACAATGAGCAGTTCTTC. Looking up the rest from reference TRBV5-6 and TRBJ2-1 gives the full variable domain: DAGVTQSPTHLIKTRGQQVTLRCSPKSGHDTVSWYQQALGQGPQFIFQYYEEEERQRGNFPDRFSGHQFPNYSSELNVNALLLGDSALYLCASSWDNGGGFYNEQFFGPGTRLTVL.

The table lists this clone with a count of one. The chain couples TRBV5-1 to TRBJ2-2; TRBD2 agrees at 13 bases. The J segment lost 7 bases and the V segment lost 4 bases, leaving 7 bases of the junction unmatched. In germline, CDR1 is SGHRS, CDR2 YFSETQ. This CDR3 contains 16 residues. For the CDR3, the DNA is TGCGCCAGCAGCGTGGGGACTAGCGGGGTTAACGGGGAGCTGTTTTTT. The encoded protein is CASSVGTSGVNGELFF.

V is TRBV5-4 and J is TRBJ2-1, with unresolved D. The V and J ends lost 4 bases and 6 bases respectively, with 14 bases between them. Germline V CDR1 and CDR2: SGHNT, YYREEE (reference sequence). This CDR3 contains 14 residues. The CDR3 reads CASSRVSSPNEQFF. CDR3 in DNA: TGTGCCAGCAGCCGGGTGTCCTCCCCCAATGAGCAGTTCTTC. The variable domain in full, completed from reference TRBV5-4 and TRBJ2-1, reads ETGVTQSPTHLIKTRGQQVTLRCSSQSGHNTVSWYQQALGQGPQFIFQYYREEENGRGNFPPRFSGLQFPNYSSELNVNALELDDSALYLCASSRVSSPNEQFFGPGTRLTVL.

The chain links TRBV2 to TRBJ1-3; 8 nucleotides line up with TRBD1. This CDR3 region has 16 residues. In germline, CDR1 is SNHLY, CDR2 FYNNEI. Germline trimming cut 2 bases from V and 4 bases from J; bases unmatched to any gene: 7. The CDR3 nucleotides read TGTGCCAGCAGTGAAAGGGGACAGGCGGTCGGAAACACCATATATTTT. As protein: CASSERGQAVGNTIYF.

The V call is TRBV4-3, the J call TRBJ1-5; TRBD1 is a possible D gene (5 bases). V was cut by 0 bases and J by 5 bases, with 11 bases left in between. This CDR3 has 15 residues. Looked up from germline, CDR1 is LGHNA and CDR2 is YSLEER. The CDR3, as DNA: TGCGCCAGCAGCCAAGATAGGGGCGCTGATCAGCCCCAGCATTTT. This sequence encodes CASSQDRGADQPQHF.

The V and J genes are TRBV6-5 and TRBJ1-5; 7 positions match TRBD1. V shed 6 bases, J shed 9 bases, and the junction held 11 bases outside the gene matches. Germline V gene sequence: CDR1 MNHEY, CDR2 SVGAGI. The CDR3 is 14 amino acids. This chain's CDR3 is CASSTGTALTPQHF. DNA of the CDR3: TGTGCCAGCAGCACCGGGACAGCCCTAACGCCCCAGCATTTT.

This clone was found a few times. This chain links TRBV4-1 with TRBJ2-7, with 10 bases matching TRBD2. The CDR3 has 15 residues. Per germline, CDR1 MGHRA and CDR2 YSYEKL. J gave up 6 bases and V 4 bases, and 9 bases lay outside the gene matches. The CDR3, as DNA: TGCGCCAGCAGCCTAGAGGGACTAGCGTCGGGCGAGCAGTACTTC. It encodes CASSLEGLASGEQYF.

This rearrangement joins TRBV19 to TRBJ1-4; tentative D call: TRBD1 (6 bases). Germline CDR1 reads LNHDA; CDR2 reads SQIVND (reference sequence). This CDR3 contains 16 residues. V was trimmed by 3 bases and J by 7 bases, leaving 18 bases between them. This CDR3 is CASSMTFPGGGEKLFF. The CDR3 coding sequence is TGTGCCAGTAGTATGACGTTTCCGGGGGGCGGTGAAAAACTGTTTTTT.

This clone appeared a single time. The chain joins TRBV6-5 to TRBJ1-2, with 7 bases fitting TRBD1. Per the germline V gene, CDR1 is MNHEY and CDR2 is SVGAGI. Trimming at V came to 7 bases and at J to 3 bases, leaving 8 bases not matched to a gene. This CDR3 has 14 residues. The CDR3 loop is CASNPFDRDYGYTF. The DNA for the CDR3 is TGTGCCAGCAACCCCTTCGACAGGGACTATGGCTACACCTTC.

The genes are TRBV19 and TRBJ1-1; no clear D gene. CDR3 size: 13 residues. Trimming stripped 3 bases from V and 1 base from J, with 6 bases between. Germline V gene sequence: CDR1 LNHDA, CDR2 SQIVND (reference sequence). The CDR3 nucleotides read TGTGCCAGTAGTATTCGAGGGAACACTGAAGCTTTCTTT. The encoded protein is CASSIRGNTEAFF.

V gene TRBV7-8 combines with J gene TRBJ1-2; no clear D gene. V was cut by 1 base and J by 0 bases, with 12 bases left in between. Germline CDR1 SGHVS, CDR2 FQNEAQ. The CDR3 has 16 residues. The CDR3 here is CASSLGFTVANYGYTF. The CDR3, as DNA: TGTGCCAGCAGCTTAGGTTTCACCGTAGCTAACTATGGCTACACCTTC.

There are a few counts of this clone. The chain is built from TRBV18 and TRBJ2-7; perhaps TRBD2 as D (5 bases). V lost 0 bases and J lost 3, with 9 bases in between. This CDR3 spans 14 amino acids. In germline, CDR1 is KGHSH, CDR2 LQKENI. The CDR3 region has the DNA TGTGCCAGCTCACCACCCCAAGGGAGCTACGAGCAGTACTTC. This gives the protein CASSPPQGSYEQYF. Drawing the rest from reference TRBV18 and TRBJ2-7, the complete variable domain is NAGVMQNPRHLVRRRGQEARLRCSPMKGHSHVYWYRQLPEEGLKFMVYLQKENIIDESGMPKERFSAEFPKEGPSILRIQQVVRGDSAAYFCASSPPQGSYEQYFGPGTRLTVT.